Following are 3 T cell receptor beta chains from one sample sequenced in a study of CD8 T cells in Susac syndrome. The authors reverse transcribed about 0.5 to 1 ug RNA with random hexamers. TCRdb reprocessed the immunoSEQ multiplex PCR reads with MiXCR, giving one entry per CDR3 protein. In the table there are about 200,000 distinct CDR3 sequences, 85% to 95% of which are singletons. The sample was CD4+ T cells from PBMCs. These receptors were collected from a human donor in good health.

CDR3 sequence (DNA): TGTGCCACCAGCAGAGATTTGGCAGGCTACGAGCAGTACGTC. This encodes CATSRDLAGYEQYV. The gene calls are TRBV15 and TRBJ2-7; D unresolved. Per germline, CDR1 LNHNV and CDR2 YYDKDF (reference sequence). V lost 0 bases and J 3 bases, leaving 9 bases between the germline ends. This CDR3 has 14 residues.

The chain uses TRBV3-1 and TRBJ1-6; the D is unclear. The CDR3 extends over 14 amino acids. Germline-derived CDR1 and CDR2 are LGHDT and YNNKEL (reference sequence). V was shortened by 0 bases and J by 10 bases, with 10 bases between the two germline ends. The CDR3 nucleotides are TGTGCCAGCAGCCAAGAAGTAAGGAGGTCACCCCTCCACTTT. This encodes CASSQEVRRSPLHF.

This clonotype was recorded only once. The chain recombines TRBV7-2 with TRBJ2-7; weak D call: TRBD2 (6 bases). The germline V gene has CDR1 SGHTA and CDR2 FQGNSA. This CDR3 is 14 amino acids long. V was shortened by 1 base and J by 4 bases, with 11 bases between the two germline ends. CDR3 loop: CASSLGPGGYEQYF. CDR3 bases: TGTGCCAGCAGCTTAGGGCCCGGAGGGTACGAGCAGTACTTC.